The next 25 T cell receptor beta chains were all read from a single sample in a study of T cell clones after liver transplantation (dated by TCRdb to the late 2010s). Library preparation used the immunoSEQ multiplex PCR assay. In TCRdb, the immuneACCESS table is reduced to in-frame sequences with V and J assigned. These tables do not hold every clone; where another copy was compared, an unresolved V gene accounts for under half, and the others remain unexplained. Here the sample has tens of thousands of clones; around 84% occur a single time. The top ten hold 2.1% of the sample. This specimen consisted of CD4+ T cells from blood, obtained around 50 months after liver transplant. The receptors come from a human patient who received a liver transplant. Following a transplant, some T lymphocytes may have been derived from the graft donor.

The DNA for the CDR3 is TGTGCCAGTAGTGCCGGGGGAGGGGTTGAAAAACTGTTTTTT. Translated: CASSAGGGVEKLFF. This chain joins TRBV19 and TRBJ1-4, with a weak D call TRBD1 (5 bases). Looked up from germline, CDR1 is LNHDA and CDR2 is SQIVND (reference sequence). Trimming took off 5 bases at V and 7 bases at J, with 14 bases between the two ends. CDR3 length equals 14 residues.

This clone was observed once. The V call is TRBV25-1, the J call TRBJ2-3; perhaps D is TRBD1 or TRBD2 (5 bases each). Looked up from germline, CDR1 is MGHDK and CDR2 is SYGVNS. The CDR3 covers 13 residues. V gave up 4 bases and J gave up 10 bases, with 15 bases separating them. The CDR3 is CASSGTLWGPQYF. The DNA of the CDR3 is TGTGCCAGCAGTGGGACCCTCTGGGGACCGCAGTATTTT.

The genes are TRBV6-1 and TRBJ2-2; no definite D call. Trimming removed 5 bases at V and 7 bases at J, with 5 bases between. CDR3 length: 11 amino acids. CDR1 and CDR2 from the germline V gene are MNHNS and SASEGT. CDR3 DNA: TGTGCCAGCAGTTGGGACGGGGAGCTGTTTTTT. Amino acids: CASSWDGELFF.

This clone was counted a single time. The chain links TRBV6-4 to TRBJ2-1, with TRBD2 identical over 11 bases. From germline, CDR1 is MRHNA and CDR2 SNTAGT. The ends lost 4 bases at V and 9 bases at J; junction bases unmatched: 5. CDR3 length: 14 amino acids. The CDR3 DNA reads as TGTGCCAGCAGTGCTACTAGCGGGAGATTTGAGCAGTTCTTC. Its translation: CASSATSGRFEQFF.

The CDR3 DNA reads as TGTGCCAGCAGCGCGGACAGGGCCAGGACCGGGGAGCTGTTTTTT. Protein product: CASSADRARTGELFF. The chain couples TRBV11-3 to TRBJ2-2, with 8 bases aligning to TRBD1. The V and J ends lost 5 bases and 5 bases, in that order; junction bases with no gene match: 7. This CDR3 is 15 amino acids long. CDR1 and CDR2 (germline): SGHNT, YENEEA. Looking up the rest from reference TRBV11-3 and TRBJ2-2 gives the full variable domain: EAGVVQSPRYKIIEKKQPVAFWCNPISGHNTLYWYLQNLGQGPELLIRYENEEAVDDSQLPKDRFSAERLKGVDSTLKIQPAELGDSAVYLCASSADRARTGELFFGEGSRLTVL.

The rearrangement uses TRBV5-1 and TRBJ2-5; D possibly uses TRBD1 or TRBD2 (5 bases each). The CDR3 has 15 residues. Germline CDR1 SGHRS, CDR2 YFSETQ. The V end lost 0 bases, the J end lost 2 bases, and 11 bases lay between the germline ends. The CDR3 sequence: CASSLGGVPQETQYF. The CDR3 DNA reads TGCGCCAGCAGCTTGGGAGGGGTCCCGCAAGAGACCCAGTACTTC.

This clone has just one count. The rearrangement links TRBV19 to TRBJ1-4; no reliable D call. The germline V and J ends were trimmed by 5 bases and 10 bases, with 17 bases remaining between them. The CDR3 is made up of 14 amino acids. Per the germline V gene, CDR1 is LNHDA and CDR2 is SQIVND (reference sequence). The CDR3 reads CASSEAGLGGKLFF. Here the CDR3 DNA reads TGTGCCAGTAGTGAGGCCGGGTTGGGAGGAAAACTGTTTTTT.

This chain joins TRBV15 and TRBJ2-3; D not certain. The CDR3 covers 14 residues. V was clipped by 6 bases and J by 2 bases, with 12 bases between them. The germline V gene has CDR1 LNHNV and CDR2 YYDKDF (reference sequence). CDR3 coding DNA: TGTGCCACCAGTCGTGACCGATTCACAGATACGCAGTATTTT. Amino acid sequence: CATSRDRFTDTQYF.

The CDR3 sequence: CASSLISSVTASYEQYF. CDR3 bases: TGTGCCAGCAGCTTAATCTCCTCTGTGACAGCATCCTACGAGCAGTACTTC. V usage is TRBV7-2 and J usage is TRBJ2-7; weak D call: TRBD1 (5 bases). V was trimmed by 2 bases and J by 1 base, leaving 18 bases between them. CDR1 and CDR2 (germline): SGHTA, FQGNSA. The CDR3 extends over 17 amino acids.

This chain connects TRBV5-1 to TRBJ2-1; TRBD2 agrees at 9 bases. From germline, CDR1 is SGHRS and CDR2 YFSETQ. V was pared by 6 bases and J by 9 bases, with 7 bases of the junction left unmatched. The CDR3 is 13 residues long. The CDR3 DNA sequence: TGCGCCAGCAAGGCGGGAGGGCATCTTGAGCAGTTCTTC. Its translation is CASKAGGHLEQFF.

The V call is TRBV5-4, the J call TRBJ2-4; D ambiguous. Germline assignment: CDR1 SGHNT and CDR2 YYREEE (reference sequence). Trimming left V 6 bases short and J 5 bases short, with 12 bases between. The CDR3 sequence is 13 residues long. The CDR3 DNA is TGTGCCAGCACCCTGTATGATCAAAACATTCAGTACTTC. Translated: CASTLYDQNIQYF.

This clone has just a few counts. This chain links TRBV5-1 with TRBJ2-7; 15 nucleotides agree with TRBD2. J gave up 6 bases and V 2 bases, and 6 bases lay outside the gene matches. The CDR3 length is 16 residues. Germline V lookup: CDR1 SGHRS, CDR2 YFSETQ. CDR3 amino acids: CASSLPGLAGGGEQYF. The DNA of the CDR3 is TGCGCCAGCAGCTTACCGGGACTAGCGGGGGGAGGCGAGCAGTACTTC. The entire variable domain, with the rest obtained from reference TRBV5-1 and TRBJ2-7, is as follows: KAGVTQTPRYLIKTRGQQVTLSCSPISGHRSVSWYQQTPGQGLQFLFEYFSETQRNKGNFPGRFSGRQFSNSRSEMNVSTLELGDSALYLCASSLPGLAGGGEQYFGPGTRLTVT.

CDR3: CASSFAGVYEQYF. Here the CDR3 DNA reads TGTGCCAGCAGCTTCGCCGGGGTCTACGAGCAGTACTTC. The rearrangement links TRBV7-9 to TRBJ2-7, with D perhaps matching TRBD2 (5 bases). In germline, CDR1 is SEHNR, CDR2 FQNEAQ (reference sequence). Trimming cost V 3 bases and J 3 bases, with 9 bases left between them. The CDR3 spans 13 residues.

The genes are TRBV4-2 and TRBJ2-2; D remains unclear. Germline CDR1 LGHNA, CDR2 YNFKEQ. The CDR3 consists of 15 residues. The germline V and J ends were trimmed by 1 base and 7 bases, with 13 bases remaining between them. The CDR3 is CASSQVSATGGELFF. In DNA form, the CDR3 reads TGTGCCAGCAGCCAAGTCTCCGCGACCGGCGGGGAGCTGTTTTTT.

This chain connects TRBV19 to TRBJ1-4, with no clear D. V was shortened by 7 bases and J by 7 bases, with 16 bases between the two germline ends. The CDR3 spans 14 residues. Germline-derived CDR1 and CDR2 are LNHDA and SQIVND (reference sequence). CDR3 coding DNA: TGTGCCAGTACTGCCCCCTGGAACGGTGAAAAACTGTTTTTT. This gives the protein CASTAPWNGEKLFF.

The chain uses TRBV18 and TRBJ1-4; the match to TRBD1 covers 12 bases. Per germline, CDR1 KGHSH and CDR2 LQKENI. Trimming at V came to 5 bases and at J to 8 bases, leaving 12 bases not matched to a gene. This CDR3 region has 17 residues. This CDR3 reads CASSAGTGGAAGEKLFF. The CDR3, as DNA: TGTGCCAGCTCAGCCGGGACAGGGGGCGCAGCCGGAGAAAAACTGTTTTTT.

The chain recombines TRBV6-6 with TRBJ1-4, with 8 bases fitting TRBD1. Trimming cost V 2 bases and J 7 bases; bases outside gene matches: 6. Looked up from germline, CDR1 is MNHNY and CDR2 is SVGAGI (reference sequence). The CDR3 sequence is 15 residues long. The CDR3 protein is CASSYAGQGGEKLFF. DNA for the CDR3: TGTGCCAGCAGTTACGCAGGACAGGGCGGTGAAAAACTGTTTTTT.

The V and J genes are TRBV6-6 and TRBJ2-7; D is uncertain. CDR1 MNHNY and CDR2 SVGAGI come from the germline V gene (reference sequence). The V and J ends lost 6 bases and 3 bases respectively, with 6 bases between them. CDR3 length: 11 residues. The CDR3 DNA sequence: TGTGCCAGCAGGTCCTACTACGAGCAGTACTTC. This translates into CASRSYYEQYF.

The rearrangement uses TRBV11-2 and TRBJ2-1; D remains unclear. The CDR3 contains 14 residues. Trimming removed 1 base at V and 4 bases at J, with 8 bases between. CDR1 and CDR2 (germline): SGHAT, FQNNGV. The CDR3 loop reads CASSLGPSYNEQFF. CDR3 nucleotide sequence: TGTGCCAGCAGCTTAGGCCCTAGTTACAATGAGCAGTTCTTC.

The sample holds one count of this clone. The chain carries TRBV6-1 and TRBJ2-7; D uncertain. Trimming shortened V by 3 bases and J by 5 bases, and 17 bases separated the two germline ends. The CDR3 sequence is 15 residues long. CDR1 and CDR2 from the germline V gene are MNHNS and SASEGT. The CDR3 sequence: CASSEAYGFRDEQYF. In DNA form, the CDR3 reads TGTGCCAGCAGTGAGGCCTATGGTTTTCGGGACGAGCAGTACTTC.

This chain connects TRBV5-4 to TRBJ1-2; D ambiguous. V shed 4 bases and J shed 7 bases, with 14 bases lying between them. The CDR3 contains 13 residues. Germline assignment: CDR1 SGHNT and CDR2 YYREEE (reference sequence). The CDR3: CASSGNRSPGYTF. CDR3 nucleotides: TGTGCCAGCAGCGGGAACCGGAGCCCTGGCTACACCTTC.

This rearrangement joins TRBV6-1 to TRBJ2-1, with D perhaps matching TRBD1 (5 bases). CDR3 length: 17 amino acids. Trimming cost V 0 bases and J 8 bases, with 20 bases left between them. CDR1 MNHNS and CDR2 SASEGT come from the germline V gene. The CDR3 spells CASSEAGLRRSTDEQFF. The CDR3 region has the DNA TGTGCCAGCAGTGAAGCGGGGCTTCGACGGTCTACGGATGAGCAGTTCTTC.

The CDR3 protein is CASSLVAPLSGANVLTF. The CDR3 DNA follows: TGTGCCAGCAGCTTGGTAGCACCGCTCTCTGGGGCCAACGTCCTGACTTTC. The gene calls are TRBV5-8 and TRBJ2-6, with D unresolved. The CDR3 extends over 17 amino acids. Germline V gene lookup returns CDR1 SGHTS and CDR2 YDEGEE. Deletions cut 0 bases from V and 0 bases from J, with 10 bases between. Variable domain in full (rest from reference TRBV5-8 and TRBJ2-6): EAGVTQSPTHLIKTRGQQATLRCSPISGHTSVYWYQQALGLGLQFLLWYDEGEERNRGNFPPRFSGRQFPNYSSELNVNALELEDSALYLCASSLVAPLSGANVLTFGAGSRLTVL.

This rearrangement joins TRBV19 to TRBJ2-5, with 8 bases identical to TRBD2. After removal of 3 bases from V and 2 bases from J, the junction contained 8 bases not matched to a gene. This CDR3 is built from 16 residues. Germline values: CDR1 LNHDA, CDR2 SQIVND (reference sequence). The CDR3 sequence: CASSIRGGQGQETQYF. The CDR3 bases are TGTGCCAGTAGTATCCGGGGGGGTCAGGGGCAAGAGACCCAGTACTTC.

This chain connects TRBV9 to TRBJ2-2; D unclear. V was trimmed by 0 bases and J by 5 bases, leaving 5 bases between them. Germline loops: CDR1 SGDLS, CDR2 YYNGEE. This CDR3 has 13 amino acids. The CDR3: CASSVDWTGELFF. CDR3 nucleotide sequence: TGTGCCAGCAGCGTAGATTGGACCGGGGAGCTGTTTTTT.